This T cell receptor (beta chain) comes out of a study of T cell repertoires in cytomegalovirus infection. Each CDR3 protein is one row after TCRdb ran MiXCR on the reads. The sample records around 300,000 distinct CDR3 sequences, roughly 21% being singletons. This clonotype was seen at least ten times. What it binds is not known. Germline assignment: CDR1 SGHTA and CDR2 FQGNSA. Trimming at V came to 2 bases and at J to 5 bases, leaving 5 bases not matched to a gene. The CDR3 contains 16 residues. This sequence originates from a human donor in good health (CMV status not recorded). Some clones in this sample may be carry-over from other donors' samples. The input for sequencing was cultured PBMCs, taken from culture after CMV antigen stimulation. This chain joins TRBV7-2 and TRBJ2-1, with TRBD2 matching over 11 bases. The CDR3 sequence is CASSLHTSGGNNEQFF. The CDR3 nucleotides read TGTGCCAGCAGCTTACATACTAGCGGGGGAAACAATGAGCAGTTCTTC.